A selection of T cell receptor beta chains follows, all from one sample in a study of cytomegalovirus exposure and HLA in healthy donors. Only in-frame clones appear in the TCRdb table, and some are missing; sequencing was by immunoSEQ multiplex PCR. In the table there are 90,000 to 150,000 clones, approximately 80% of which are singletons. Sequenced sample: PBMCs. Receptor source: a human donor in good health. Each CDR3 is given with its conserved first and last residue. The D gene is left open where the match is weak. Size is omitted from some rows. Given values are once, few, many or a class for expanded clones.

>.|TRBJ2-7|.|TRBV5-4
TGTGCCAGCAGCTTGGCTAGTAGGGCGGCTAGCTCTTACGAGCAGTACTTC
CASSLASRAASSYEQYF
>.|TRBJ1-2|many|TRBV5-6
TGTGCCAGCAGCTTGGGCCAGGGAAGCGGCTACACCTTC
CASSLGQGSGYTF
>.|TRBJ1-3|.|TRBV6-5
TGTGCCAGCTATACGGGGAGCTCTGGAAACACCATATATTTT
CASYTGSSGNTIYF
>TRBD2|TRBJ2-1|.|TRBV6-1
TGTGCCAGCACCCAAGGGACTAGCGGTGTCAATGAGCAGTTCTTC
CASTQGTSGVNEQFF
>TRBD1|TRBJ1-1|few|TRBV5-4
TGTGCCAGCAGCCCACGACAGGGACCGAACACTGAAGCTTTCTTT
CASSPRQGPNTEAFF
>.|TRBJ2-1|.|TRBV30
TGTGCCTGGAGGGCAGGAGGACTTCTCAATGAGCAGTTCTTC
CAWRAGGLLNEQFF
>.|TRBJ1-1|.|TRBV19
TGTGCCAGCAGATACCGGGGGATGAACACTGAAGCTTTCTTT
CASRYRGMNTEAFF
>.|TRBJ1-4|.|TRBV4-1
TGCGCCAGCAGCCAAATTCCAAAGATCAGGGCGGCCGACAGTGAAAAACTGTTTTTT
CASSQIPKIRAADSEKLFF
>.|TRBJ1-2|.|TRBV11-2
TGTGCCAGCAGCCCGAGACCAGGGGCTCCCCGGGAAGGCTACACCTTC
CASSPRPGAPREGYTF
>TRBD2|TRBJ2-3|.|TRBV19
TGTGCCAGTAGGCGTCAACTAGCGGGAGTTGAAGATACGCAGTATTTT
CASRRQLAGVEDTQYF
>.|TRBJ2-1|few|TRBV9
TGTGCCAGCAGCGTCCTAGACTCCTACAATGAGCAGTTCTTC
CASSVLDSYNEQFF
>TRBD1|TRBJ1-1|.|TRBV30
TGTGCCTGGACTGGGACAGGGAACACTGAAGCTTTCTTT
CAWTGTGNTEAFF
>.|TRBJ2-1|.|TRBV10-2
TGCGCCAGCTCACCTATGCGGCCGGACAATGAGCAGTTCTTC
CASSPMRPDNEQFF
>.|TRBJ2-7|.|TRBV4-1
TGCGCCAGCAGCCAAGAGGGAGACTCCTACGAGCAGTACTTC
CASSQEGDSYEQYF
>TRBD2|TRBJ2-1|.|TRBV5-8
TGTGCCAGCAGCTTGAAGGAGCGGGAGGGCCAGAATGAGCAGTTCTTC
CASSLKEREGQNEQFF
>TRBD2|TRBJ2-7|.|TRBV6-1
TGTGCCAGCAGTCTAGCGGCCGCCTACGAGCAGTACTTC
CASSLAAAYEQYF
>.|TRBJ1-5|few|TRBV6-5
TGTGCCAGCAGGTCAGACACGCATAGCAATCAGCCCCAGCATTTT
CASRSDTHSNQPQHF
>TRBD2|TRBJ2-1|.|TRBV7-2
TGTGCCAGCAGCTTAGGGGGACTAGCTCGTGAGCAGTTCTTC
CASSLGGLAREQFF
>TRBD1|TRBJ1-3|.|TRBV29-1
TGCAGCGCCAGGGACAGGGCTGCAGGAAACACCATATATTTT
CSARDRAAGNTIYF
>.|TRBJ1-3|few|TRBV6-1
TGTGCCAGCGGAGCTTCTGGAAACACCATATATTTT
CASGASGNTIYF
>.|TRBJ2-5|.|TRBV7-8
TGTGCCAGCAGCTTAGGGGGGCGTTTCGAGACCCAGTACTTC
CASSLGGRFETQYF
>.|TRBJ2-7|.|TRBV12-5
TGTGCTAGTGGTTTGAGACCCAGGGAATCCTACGAGCAGTACTTC
CASGLRPRESYEQYF
>TRBD2|TRBJ2-3|.|TRBV5-1
TGCGCCAGCAGCCCTACGGCGCGGGAGGTCACAGATACGCAGTATTTT
CASSPTAREVTDTQYF
>TRBD1|TRBJ1-5|.|TRBV7-9
TGTGCCAGCAGCATAGGGGGACAGGGGGATCAGCCCCAGCATTTT
CASSIGGQGDQPQHF
>.|TRBJ1-5|.|TRBV5-1
TGCGCCAGCAGGGAGCAGCCTTATAGCAATCAGCCCCAGCATTTT
CASREQPYSNQPQHF
>.|TRBJ2-7|.|TRBV6-6
TGTGCCAGCAGTTACGGACACCTAAACTACGAGCAGTACTTC
CASSYGHLNYEQYF
>TRBD1|TRBJ2-5|few|TRBV19
TGTGCCAGTAGTATAGATATCACCGGGACAGGGCCCCAAGAGACCCAGTACTTC
CASSIDITGTGPQETQYF
>.|TRBJ2-7|.|TRBV2
TGTGCCAGCAGGGGAAACCGACAGAGCTCCTACGAGCAGTACTTC
CASRGNRQSSYEQYF
>.|TRBJ1-2|.|TRBV15
TGTGCCACCAGCTACGGGGATAACTATGGCTACACCTTC
CATSYGDNYGYTF
>.|TRBJ2-2|once|TRBV7-6
TGTGCCAGCAGCTTACAGGCCTCATCGAACACCGGGGAGCTGTTTTTT
CASSLQASSNTGELFF
>TRBD1|TRBJ1-2|few|TRBV6-1
TGTGCCAGCAGTGGCCGGGGACAGGCGGGCTACACCTTC
CASSGRGQAGYTF
>TRBD1|TRBJ1-4|.|TRBV18
TGTGCCAGCTCGTACGGACAGGCTATGGGTGAAAAACTGTTTTTT
CASSYGQAMGEKLFF
>.|TRBJ2-1|.|TRBV11-2
TGTGCCAGCAGTAAGACCGGGAACTCCTACAATGAGCAGTTCTTC
CASSKTGNSYNEQFF
>.|TRBJ2-1|.|TRBV14
TGTGCCAGCAGCCCCCGGACTTTCTACAATGAGCAGTTCTTC
CASSPRTFYNEQFF
>.|TRBJ1-2|.|TRBV21-1
TGTGCCAGCAGCAAATGTCCAGCAGGGGCTAACTATGGCTACACCTTC
CASSKCPAGANYGYTF
>TRBD1|TRBJ2-5|.|TRBV6-5
TGTGCCAGCACGGGACAGGAGAAGACCCAGTACTTC
CASTGQEKTQYF
>.|TRBJ1-5|few|TRBV28
TGTGCCAGCAGTTACCAGGGTTATAGCAATCAGCCCCAGCATTTT
CASSYQGYSNQPQHF
>TRBD2|TRBJ2-1|.|TRBV15
TGTGCCACCGCTAGCGGGAGCTCCTACAATGAGCAGTTCTTC
CATASGSSYNEQFF
>TRBD1|TRBJ1-3|few|TRBV18
TGTGCCAGCTCACTCCCCGGGACAGGCGACTCTGGAAACACCATATATTTT
CASSLPGTGDSGNTIYF
>.|TRBJ2-6|.|TRBV2
TGTGCCAGCAGTGAAACGGGGGTTCCTGGGGCCAACGTCCTGACTTTC
CASSETGVPGANVLTF
>.|TRBJ2-6|.|TRBV5-1
TGCGCCAGCAGTGTAGAGGGTCTGTCTGGGGCCAACGTCCTGACTTTC
CASSVEGLSGANVLTF
>TRBD2|TRBJ2-7|.|TRBV2
TGTGCCAGCAGTGGGGGATGGGCTAGCGGTATATACGAGCAGTACTTC
CASSGGWASGIYEQYF
>TRBD2|TRBJ2-1|.|TRBV2
TGTGCCAGCAGTCCCCAGGGGCTAGCGGGAGGGCAAAGCTCCTACAATGAGCAGTTCTTC
CASSPQGLAGGQSSYNEQFF
>TRBD2|TRBJ2-7|.|TRBV9
TGTGCCAGCAGCCTCCGACTAGCGGGAGGTGAGCAGTACTTC
CASSLRLAGGEQYF
>TRBD1|TRBJ2-7|.|TRBV28
TGTGCCAGCAGTCGTACAGGGGTTCTCGAGCAGTACTTC
CASSRTGVLEQYF
>.|TRBJ2-1|.|TRBV27
TGTGCCAGCAGTTTAAGGACAGAGCAGTTCTTC
CASSLRTEQFF
>.|TRBJ2-5|.|TRBV5-1
TGCGCCAGCAGCTTGGGGGGGGGCCTACAAGAGACCCAGTACTTC
CASSLGGGLQETQYF
>.|TRBJ2-7|few|TRBV11-3
TGTGCCAGCAAAGGACTCGGGGACGAGCAGTACTTC
CASKGLGDEQYF